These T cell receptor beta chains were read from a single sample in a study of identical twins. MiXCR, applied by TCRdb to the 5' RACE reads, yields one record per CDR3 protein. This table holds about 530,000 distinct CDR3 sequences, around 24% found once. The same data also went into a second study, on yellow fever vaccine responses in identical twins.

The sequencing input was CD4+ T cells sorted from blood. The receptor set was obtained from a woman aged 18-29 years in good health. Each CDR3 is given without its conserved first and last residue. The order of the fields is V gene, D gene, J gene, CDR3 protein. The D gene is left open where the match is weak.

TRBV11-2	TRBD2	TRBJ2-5	ASSLTSGGQETQY
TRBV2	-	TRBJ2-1	ASSYTGAYNEQF
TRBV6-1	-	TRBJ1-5	ASSVQGSGNQPQH
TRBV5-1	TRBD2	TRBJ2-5	ASSSGLAGGPWETQY
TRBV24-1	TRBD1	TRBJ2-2	ATSDPGTGGAGELF
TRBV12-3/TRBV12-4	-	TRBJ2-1	ASTGGGTYNEQF
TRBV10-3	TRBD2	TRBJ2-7	AIRDSDGTSDPYEQY
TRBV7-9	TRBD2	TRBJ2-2	ASSLASLAVDTGELF
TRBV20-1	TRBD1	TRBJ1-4	SARTTGGYVF
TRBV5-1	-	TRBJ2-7	ASSLDLDAKGAYEQY
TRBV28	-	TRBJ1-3	ASSTTPFGDDGNTIY
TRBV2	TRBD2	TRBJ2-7	ASLPSSGAYEQY
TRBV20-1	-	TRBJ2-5	SARDPPETQY
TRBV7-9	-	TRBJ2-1	ASTPGQGFLYNEQF
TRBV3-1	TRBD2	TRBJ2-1	ASSQDLRGGYNEQF
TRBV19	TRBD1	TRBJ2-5	ASTQGQGLQETQY
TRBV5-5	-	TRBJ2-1	ASSRGLGPRVEQF
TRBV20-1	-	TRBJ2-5	SARLFGTGSETQY
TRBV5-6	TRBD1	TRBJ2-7	ASSFRDRKAYEQY
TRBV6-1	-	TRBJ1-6	ASRRNRAYNSPLH
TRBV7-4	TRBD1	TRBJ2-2	ASSLGDRPITGELF
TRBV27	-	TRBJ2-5	ASSLREIGTQY
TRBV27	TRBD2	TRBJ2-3	ASSITAASGGPTDTQY
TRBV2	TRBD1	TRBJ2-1	ASSDRVRNEQF
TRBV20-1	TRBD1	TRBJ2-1	SASVDRGSYNEQF
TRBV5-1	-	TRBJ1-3	ASSLGRSGNTIY
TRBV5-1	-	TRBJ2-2	ASSAKETALLTGELF
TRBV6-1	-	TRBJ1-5	ASTKDGGSNQPQH
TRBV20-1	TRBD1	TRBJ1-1	SASRQGKAEAF
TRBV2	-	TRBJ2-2	ASSEEGSTNTGELF
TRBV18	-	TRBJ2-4	ASSPPDLAKNIQY
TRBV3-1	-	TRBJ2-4	ASSQEAKVYGNIQY
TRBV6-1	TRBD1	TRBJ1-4	ASSTQGAGNEKLF
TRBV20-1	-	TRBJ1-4	SAAGGASTNEKLF
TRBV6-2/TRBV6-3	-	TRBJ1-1	ASSLASTAQNTEAF
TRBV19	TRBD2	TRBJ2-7	ASSLAGQTYEQY
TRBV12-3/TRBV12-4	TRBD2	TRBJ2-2	ASSPKLAGDGELF
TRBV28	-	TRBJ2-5	ASSFLDPGFQETQY
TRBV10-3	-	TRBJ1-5	AISVGLSNQPQH
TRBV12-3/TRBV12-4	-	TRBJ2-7	ASSFLGTYEQY
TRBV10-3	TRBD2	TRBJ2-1	AISTRVAGATNEQF
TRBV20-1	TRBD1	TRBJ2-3	SARDRTGANTDTQY
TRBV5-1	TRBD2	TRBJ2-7	ASSLVPPTSGYEQY
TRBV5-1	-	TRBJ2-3	ASSLWGAQRTDTQY
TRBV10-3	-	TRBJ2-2	AISEFGKNTGELF
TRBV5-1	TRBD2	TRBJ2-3	ASSYRGVQTDTQY
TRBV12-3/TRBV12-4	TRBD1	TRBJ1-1	ASTIGTANTEAF
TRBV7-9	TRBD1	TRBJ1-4	ASTRLGQGTNEKLF
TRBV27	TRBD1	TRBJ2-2	ASRPGQGNTGELF